This note documents a single TCR beta chain sequence. The antigen it recognizes is unknown. It has no much larger one-base neighbor in the sample; base qualities were not kept. The sample belongs to a study of blood T cell repertoires in COVID-19 (dated by TCRdb to 2020 to 2021). Looking at the study overall: Samples from collaborators originated in the United States, Italy and Spain and spanned both the acute and convalescent phases of COVID-19. The prospective study material was composed of cDNA or gDNA derived from T cells, B-cell-depleted T cells, or PBMCs. Subjects who had been exposed to COVID-19, were actively infected with it, or had recovered from it provided the deeply sampled blood TCRbeta repertoires that made up the dataset. A freely available public database, intended as a resource for researchers studying the immune response to SARS-CoV-2, is where the repertoires were released. Samples were obtained from the ongoing ImmuneRACE study (first 160 participants) and from 1,254 subjects provided by 6 global collaborators. Sample metadata almost always included a de-identified subject ID, COVID-19 status, age in years and sex. Where HLA class I and class II types were available, the types were taken from metadata supplied by the sample provider, not from assay-based typing. Points the paper makes about the study in general: The quantity of clinical and demographic metadata differed by source and by participant and was supplied without curation.

TCRbeta CDR3 regions were amplified from genomic DNA using the immunoSEQ Assay, a bias-controlled multiplex PCR. Per the authors' processing: The number of nucleated cells in each sample was estimated by amplification of reference gene primers within the assay. To quantify the absolute abundance of each unique TCRbeta CDR3 rearrangement, sequence reads were collapsed and filtered. For each sample, productive Simpson clonality was calculated by taking the square root of Simpson's diversity index across productive rearrangements. TCRdb carries this immuneACCESS record with in-frame sequences only. Its versions omit some clonotypes, under half of them owing to an unresolved V gene in the studies checked, with the rest unexplained. V, J and clone size reflect that table, while D and trimming were determined from the DNA. The sample table holds 200,000 or so clones, of which about 80% were seen once. Roughly 7% of the sample is held by the ten biggest clonotypes.

Enrolling through a virtual design, the prospective study's participants ranged in age from about 18 to 100 years and lived across roughly 23 United States geographic areas. Cohort assignment in the prospective study relied on participant-reported clinical history from a screening survey and a study questionnaire. For ImmuneRACE Cohort 3, a participant was defined as recovered based on two consecutive negative NP/OP PCR tests, clearance by a healthcare professional, or resolution of symptoms. In the prospective study, mobile phlebotomists collected whole blood, serum and a nasopharyngeal or oropharyngeal swab from each participant. Over an approximately 2-month period, participants in the prospective study had the option of providing additional blood draws and questionnaires. Blood samples from the prospective study were shipped frozen or at room temperature prior to DNA extraction. V and J lose 4 bases and 4 bases, and a span of 14 bases separates them. Sequences SGHKS (CDR1) and YYEKEE (CDR2) are obtained from the germline V gene (reference sequence). The CDR3 has 14 amino acids, counting the end cysteine and phenylalanine. The kept DNA is CDR3 alone, 42 bases in frame from the first base.

The TCR sequence derives from a man between 35 and 55 years old who had recovered from COVID-19. The sequenced sample consisted of PBMCs or T cells enriched from blood (not recorded which). This chain joins TRBV5-5 to TRBJ2-5; no D gene call is confident. The DNA reads as follows: TGTGCCAGCAGCGTACAACAGTACATAGAGACCCAGTACTTC. Its translation is CASSVQQYIETQYF.